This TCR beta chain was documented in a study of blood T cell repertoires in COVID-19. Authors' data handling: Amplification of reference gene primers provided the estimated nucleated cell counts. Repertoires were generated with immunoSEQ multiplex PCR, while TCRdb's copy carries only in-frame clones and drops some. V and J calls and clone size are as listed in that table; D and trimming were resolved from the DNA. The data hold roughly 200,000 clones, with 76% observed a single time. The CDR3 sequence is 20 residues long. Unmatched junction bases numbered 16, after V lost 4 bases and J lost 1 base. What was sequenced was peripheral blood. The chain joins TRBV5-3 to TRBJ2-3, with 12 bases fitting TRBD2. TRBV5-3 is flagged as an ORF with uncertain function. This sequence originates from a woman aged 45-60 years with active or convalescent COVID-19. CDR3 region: CARSPPTSSGGALGTDTQYF. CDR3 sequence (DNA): TGTGCCAGAAGCCCCCCGACGTCTAGCGGGGGGGCCCTAGGCACAGATACGCAGTATTTT.